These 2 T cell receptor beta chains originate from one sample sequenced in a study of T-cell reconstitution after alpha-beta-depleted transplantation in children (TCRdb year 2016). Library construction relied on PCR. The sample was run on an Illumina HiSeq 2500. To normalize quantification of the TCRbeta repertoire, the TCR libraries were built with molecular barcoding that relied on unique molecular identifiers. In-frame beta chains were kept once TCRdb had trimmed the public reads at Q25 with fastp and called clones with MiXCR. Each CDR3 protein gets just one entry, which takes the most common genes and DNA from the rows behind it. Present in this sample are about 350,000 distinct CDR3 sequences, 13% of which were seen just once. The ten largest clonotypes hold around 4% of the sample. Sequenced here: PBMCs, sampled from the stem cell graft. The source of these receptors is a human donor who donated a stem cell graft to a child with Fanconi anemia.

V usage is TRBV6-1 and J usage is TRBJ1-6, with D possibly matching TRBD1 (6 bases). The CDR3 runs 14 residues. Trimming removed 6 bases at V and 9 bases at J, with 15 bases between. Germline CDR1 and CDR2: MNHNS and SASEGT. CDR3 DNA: TGTGCCAGCAGACAGCTGGGGGCAACTTCACCCCTCCACTTT. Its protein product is CASRQLGATSPLHF.

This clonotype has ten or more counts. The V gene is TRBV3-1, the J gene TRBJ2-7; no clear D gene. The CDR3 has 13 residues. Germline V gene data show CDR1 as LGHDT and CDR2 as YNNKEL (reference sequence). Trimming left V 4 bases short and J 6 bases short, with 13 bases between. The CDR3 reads CASSPTRLGEQYV. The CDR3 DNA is TGTGCCAGCAGCCCTACGAGGCTTGGCGAGCAGTACGTC.